Listed below are T cell receptor beta chains from one sample, sequenced in a study of blood T cell repertoires in COVID-19. The protocol was immunoSEQ multiplex PCR, while the TCRdb copy is restricted to in-frame clones and leaves out a portion. The table has around 250,000 clones, about four fifths seen once; the top ten hold approximately 3.5%. The sequencing sample was made of peripheral blood. These receptors originate from a young woman with acute or convalescent COVID-19. The CDR3 runs from the conserved cysteine through the conserved F or W. D genes are given only for firm matches. Clone size is shown for a subset of rows, as once, few, many or a class of expanded clone.

J: TRBJ2-2
V: TRBV3-1/TRBV3-2
D: TRBD2
size: NA
DNA: TGTGCCAGCAGCCAGTTTGCGACTAGCGGGAGGTCGAACGGGGAGCTGTTTTTT
CDR3: CASSQFATSGRSNGELFF

J: TRBJ1-5
V: TRBV2
D: NA
size: NA
DNA: TGTGCCAGCAGTGATGTTCGGGATGACTACGGCAATCAGCCCCAGCATTTT
CDR3: CASSDVRDDYGNQPQHF

J: TRBJ2-3
V: TRBV7-2
D: NA
size: NA
DNA: TGTGCCAGCAGCTTAGCGCGGACAGAGCGCACAGATACGCAGTATTTT
CDR3: CASSLARTERTDTQYF

J: TRBJ2-3
V: TRBV28
D: NA
size: NA
DNA: TGTGCCAGCAGTTTGGCTAGCACTTTCGGCACAGATACGCAGTATTTT
CDR3: CASSLASTFGTDTQYF

J: TRBJ1-2
V: TRBV21-1
D: NA
size: few
DNA: TGTGCCGCGAGGACAGCTTTAAACTATGGCTACACCTTC
CDR3: CAARTALNYGYTF

J: TRBJ1-4
V: TRBV30
D: NA
size: NA
DNA: TGTGCCTGGAGCTTGGGGGGGGATAGTGAAAAACTGTTTTTT
CDR3: CAWSLGGDSEKLFF

J: TRBJ2-1
V: TRBV10-3
D: NA
size: few
DNA: TGTGCCATCAGTGAGTCGGACAGAGCCTACAATGAGCAGTTCTTC
CDR3: CAISESDRAYNEQFF

J: TRBJ2-7
V: TRBV29-1
D: TRBD1
size: NA
DNA: TGCAGCGTTGAAGATCACCACGGGACAGGGGCGACCTACGAGCAGTACTTC
CDR3: CSVEDHHGTGATYEQYF

J: TRBJ2-7
V: TRBV7-8
D: TRBD2
size: NA
DNA: TGTGCCAGCAGCTTAGGGGGGTTCGGGAGGAACTACGAGCAGTACTTC
CDR3: CASSLGGFGRNYEQYF

J: TRBJ2-7
V: TRBV10-3
D: TRBD2
size: NA
DNA: TGTGCCATCAGTGAGTCTTCAGCGGGGATATACGAGCAGTACTTC
CDR3: CAISESSAGIYEQYF

J: TRBJ1-2
V: TRBV6-5
D: TRBD1
size: NA
DNA: TGTGCCAGCAGACGGCAGGGGGGTGGCTACACCTTC
CDR3: CASRRQGGGYTF

J: TRBJ2-2
V: TRBV6-6
D: NA
size: once
DNA: TGTGCCAGCGGCAGTATCAGGGGGGCACGGGCCGGGGAGCTGTTTTTT
CDR3: CASGSIRGARAGELFF

J: TRBJ1-5
V: TRBV6-5
D: TRBD1
size: NA
DNA: TGTGCCAGCGGACGAGTGGGGGACAGTTATCAGCCCCAGCATTTT
CDR3: CASGRVGDSYQPQHF

J: TRBJ2-7
V: TRBV11-2
D: TRBD2
size: NA
DNA: TGTGCCAGCAGCTTAGAGGGCGCTAGCGGGAGCTCCTACGAGCAGTACTTC
CDR3: CASSLEGASGSSYEQYF

J: TRBJ1-1
V: TRBV27
D: NA
size: NA
DNA: TGTGCCAGCAGTTCAAATTCAGGGATGGGCACTGAAGCTTTCTTT
CDR3: CASSSNSGMGTEAFF

J: TRBJ2-5
V: TRBV5-1
D: TRBD2
size: NA
DNA: TGCGCCAGCAGCGGGGGACTAGCGGGAGTCGAGACCCAGTACTTC
CDR3: CASSGGLAGVETQYF

J: TRBJ2-7
V: TRBV6-2/TRBV6-3
D: NA
size: NA
DNA: TGTGCCAGCAGTTCAGGTGGCGAGCAGTACTTC
CDR3: CASSSGGEQYF

J: TRBJ1-4
V: TRBV19
D: NA
size: NA
DNA: TGTGCCAGTAACACAGGGCTGGGTGATGAAAAACTGTTTTTT
CDR3: CASNTGLGDEKLFF

J: TRBJ2-7
V: TRBV9
D: NA
size: NA
DNA: TGTGCCAGCAGCGTAGGGTGGGGAGGCGACGAGCAGTACTTC
CDR3: CASSVGWGGDEQYF

J: TRBJ1-3
V: TRBV7-3
D: NA
size: NA
DNA: TGTGCCAGCAGCAAGGACAGTGGGATCTCTGGAAACACCATATATTTT
CDR3: CASSKDSGISGNTIYF

J: TRBJ2-5
V: TRBV5-1
D: NA
size: NA
DNA: TGCGCCAGCAGAACAGGGTCCCAAGAGACCCAGTACTTC
CDR3: CASRTGSQETQYF

J: TRBJ2-7
V: TRBV27
D: TRBD1
size: NA
DNA: TGTGCCAGCAGTTTATTTGTTTCCGGGACAGGGGAGTACGAGCAGTACTTC
CDR3: CASSLFVSGTGEYEQYF

J: TRBJ2-5
V: TRBV20-1
D: NA
size: NA
DNA: TGCAGTGCTAGTCAACCGGGACTTCAACAGACCCAGTACTTC
CDR3: CSASQPGLQQTQYF

J: TRBJ2-5
V: TRBV21-1
D: NA
size: NA
DNA: TGTGCCAGCAGCAAGCGGGGACTAGCGGGAAACCAAGAGACCCAGTACTTC
CDR3: CASSKRGLAGNQETQYF

J: TRBJ1-4
V: TRBV19
D: NA
size: NA
DNA: TGTGCCAGTACGGGGTTTGCAACTAATGAAAAACTGTTTTTT
CDR3: CASTGFATNEKLFF

J: TRBJ2-7
V: TRBV7-2
D: TRBD2
size: NA
DNA: TGTGCCAGCAGCGGCCCCGGGACTAGAACGACCGAGCAGTACTTC
CDR3: CASSGPGTRTTEQYF

J: TRBJ2-7
V: TRBV30
D: TRBD2
size: NA
DNA: TGTGCCTCCCGGGGCGGGGCTAGCGGGATAGGCGAGCAGTACTTC
CDR3: CASRGGASGIGEQYF

J: TRBJ2-7
V: TRBV6-5
D: NA
size: NA
DNA: TGTGCCAGCAGTCCTTACGGGGACACAGACTACGAGCAGTACTTC
CDR3: CASSPYGDTDYEQYF

J: TRBJ2-1
V: TRBV27
D: TRBD1
size: NA
DNA: TGTGCCAGCAGTTTATCTGACAGGGACCACAATGAGCAGTTCTTC
CDR3: CASSLSDRDHNEQFF

J: TRBJ1-1
V: TRBV12-3/TRBV12-4
D: NA
size: NA
DNA: TGTGCCAGCAGTTTATCCAGGAACACTGAAGCTTTCTTT
CDR3: CASSLSRNTEAFF

J: TRBJ2-7
V: TRBV13
D: TRBD2
size: NA
DNA: TGTGCCAGCAGACCCCCGGGACTAGATTCGGAGCAGTACTTC
CDR3: CASRPPGLDSEQYF

J: TRBJ1-4
V: TRBV5-1
D: NA
size: NA
DNA: TGCGCCAGCAGCCCCACCCCAGGGGAAATACTGTTTTTT
CDR3: CASSPTPGEILFF

J: TRBJ2-5
V: TRBV6-1
D: TRBD2
size: NA
DNA: TGTGCCAGCAGTGAAGCCCTAGCGGGAATGGAGACCCAGTACTTC
CDR3: CASSEALAGMETQYF

J: TRBJ1-5
V: TRBV6-2/TRBV6-3
D: NA
size: NA
DNA: TGTGCCAGCAGTCGTACAGGGAACAATCAGCCCCAGCATTTT
CDR3: CASSRTGNNQPQHF

J: TRBJ2-6
V: TRBV28
D: NA
size: NA
DNA: TGTGCCAGCAGTTCCCCAGTCCCTGGGGCCAACGTCCTGACTTTC
CDR3: CASSSPVPGANVLTF

J: TRBJ1-6
V: TRBV30
D: TRBD1
size: few
DNA: TGTGCCTGGGGCGGTCCGACAGGGAATAATTCACCCCTCCACTTT
CDR3: CAWGGPTGNNSPLHF

J: TRBJ2-2
V: TRBV10-3
D: TRBD2
size: NA
DNA: TGTGCCATCAGTGAAAAGGTTCTAGCGGGAGTAAGCGGGGAGCTGTTTTTT
CDR3: CAISEKVLAGVSGELFF

J: TRBJ2-5
V: TRBV6-5
D: TRBD1
size: NA
DNA: TGTGCCAGCAGTTCGGGACAGGGTGCCCAGTACTTC
CDR3: CASSSGQGAQYF

J: TRBJ1-5
V: TRBV18
D: NA
size: NA
DNA: TGTGCCAGCTCACCATTTATGTCCAGCAATCAGCCCCAGCATTTT
CDR3: CASSPFMSSNQPQHF

J: TRBJ1-2
V: TRBV5-6
D: NA
size: once
DNA: TGTGCCAGCAGCTTGGTGACAGGAGCTAACTATGGCTACACCTTC
CDR3: CASSLVTGANYGYTF

J: TRBJ2-3
V: TRBV3-1/TRBV3-2
D: TRBD2
size: NA
DNA: TGTGCCAGCAGCCAACTAGCGGGAGTCTCTGGAGATACGCAGTATTTT
CDR3: CASSQLAGVSGDTQYF

J: TRBJ2-1
V: TRBV27
D: NA
size: NA
DNA: TGTGCCAGCAGTTTATCGGTTGGGAGCTCCTACAATGAGCAGTTCTTC
CDR3: CASSLSVGSSYNEQFF

J: TRBJ2-1
V: TRBV7-2
D: TRBD2
size: many
DNA: TGTGCCAGCAGCTTAGGTTTCGGACTAGGAATCGGCAATGAGCAGTTCTTC
CDR3: CASSLGFGLGIGNEQFF

J: TRBJ1-1
V: TRBV29-1
D: TRBD1
size: NA
DNA: TGCAGCGTCGGGGACAGCCTGAACACTGAAGCTTTCTTT
CDR3: CSVGDSLNTEAFF

J: TRBJ1-5
V: TRBV7-9
D: NA
size: few
DNA: TGTGCCAGCAGCTTAACCGCGGGGGAGAGGCATTTT
CDR3: CASSLTAGERHF

J: TRBJ1-2
V: TRBV19
D: TRBD1
size: NA
DNA: TGTGCCAGTAGTACCATTGGGACAGCTAACTATGGCTACACCTTC
CDR3: CASSTIGTANYGYTF

J: TRBJ2-1
V: TRBV27
D: NA
size: NA
DNA: TGTGCCAGCAGGCCCCCGGGAGCACCCTACAATGAGCAGTTCTTC
CDR3: CASRPPGAPYNEQFF

J: TRBJ2-5
V: TRBV3-1/TRBV3-2
D: NA
size: NA
DNA: TGTGCCAGCAGCCAAGCCGGGTTAATGGGCCAAGAGACCCAGTACTTC
CDR3: CASSQAGLMGQETQYF

J: TRBJ2-2
V: TRBV7-6
D: TRBD2
size: once
DNA: TGTGCCAGCAGCTTATGGTTCTCTAAGGTTCTAGCGGGAGAGGCCGGGGAGCTGTTTTTT
CDR3: CASSLWFSKVLAGEAGELFF

J: TRBJ2-7
V: TRBV10-1
D: NA
size: NA
DNA: TGCGCCAGCAGTGAGTCTTGGACAGCCTACGAGCAGTACTTC
CDR3: CASSESWTAYEQYF

J: TRBJ2-7
V: TRBV6-5
D: TRBD2
size: NA
DNA: TGTGCCAGCAGTCACGGGACTAGCTTCTACGAGCAGTACTTC
CDR3: CASSHGTSFYEQYF

J: TRBJ2-2
V: TRBV30
D: NA
size: NA
DNA: TGTGCCTGGAGTCGGTCCTCTGCGAACACCGGGGAGCTGTTTTTT
CDR3: CAWSRSSANTGELFF

J: TRBJ1-5
V: TRBV6-1
D: TRBD1
size: many
DNA: TGTGCCAGCAGTGACGGACAGGGTTTAAGCCAGCCCCAGCATTTT
CDR3: CASSDGQGLSQPQHF

J: TRBJ2-7
V: TRBV28
D: TRBD1
size: NA
DNA: TGTGCCAGCAGCTCTCCGGGACAGGGCCAATGGGAGCAGTACTTC
CDR3: CASSSPGQGQWEQYF

J: TRBJ2-1
V: TRBV10-3
D: NA
size: NA
DNA: TGTGCCATCAGTGAATATGGTTACTCCGGGATGCCCAGCTCCTACAATGAGCAGTTCTTC
CDR3: CAISEYGYSGMPSSYNEQFF